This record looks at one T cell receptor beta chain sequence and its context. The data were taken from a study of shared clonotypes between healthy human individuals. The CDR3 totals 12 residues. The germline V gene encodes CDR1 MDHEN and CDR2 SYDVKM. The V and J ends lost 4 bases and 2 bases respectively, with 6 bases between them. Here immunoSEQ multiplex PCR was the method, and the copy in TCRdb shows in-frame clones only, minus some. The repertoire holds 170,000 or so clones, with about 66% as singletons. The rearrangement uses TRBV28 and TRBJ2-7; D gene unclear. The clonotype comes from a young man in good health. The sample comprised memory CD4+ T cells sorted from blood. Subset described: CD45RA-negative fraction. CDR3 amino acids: CASSSTTYEQYF. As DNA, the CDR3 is TGTGCCAGCAGTTCTACAACCTACGAGCAGTACTTC.